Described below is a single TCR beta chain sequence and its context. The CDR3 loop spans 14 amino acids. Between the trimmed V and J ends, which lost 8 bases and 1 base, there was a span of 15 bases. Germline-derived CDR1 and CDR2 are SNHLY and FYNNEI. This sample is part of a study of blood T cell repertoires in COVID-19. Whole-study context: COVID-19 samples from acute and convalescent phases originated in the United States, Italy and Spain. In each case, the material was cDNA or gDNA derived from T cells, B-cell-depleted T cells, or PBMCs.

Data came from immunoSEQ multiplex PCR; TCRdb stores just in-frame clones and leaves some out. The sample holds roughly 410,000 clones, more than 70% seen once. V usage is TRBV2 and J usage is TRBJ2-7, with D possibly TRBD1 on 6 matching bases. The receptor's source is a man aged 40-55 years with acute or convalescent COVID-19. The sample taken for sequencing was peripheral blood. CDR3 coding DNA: TGTGCCAGCCGACCCGGGACACATTCCTACGAGCAGTACTTC. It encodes CASRPGTHSYEQYF.